The rows below give T cell receptor beta chains drawn from one sample of a study of shared clonotypes between healthy human individuals. Method: immunoSEQ multiplex PCR; TCRdb's copy keeps in-frame clones and lacks some. The data show approximately 840,000 clones, with roughly 96% seen just once and roughly 0.23% held by the top ten. The sample taken for sequencing was naive CD8+ T cells sorted from blood. These receptors were obtained from a young man in good health. The CDR3 runs from the conserved cysteine through the conserved F or W. A D gene is named only where the DNA matches it firmly. Only part of the rows carry a size: once, few, many, or a class if the clone is expanded.

V gene	D gene	clone size	J gene	CDR3 protein	CDR3 DNA
TRBV30	.	.	TRBJ2-2	CASGKNTGELFF	TGTGCTAGCGGCAAGAACACCGGGGAGCTGTTTTTT
TRBV19	.	.	TRBJ2-3	CASSLRGIADTQYF	TGTGCCAGTAGCCTAAGGGGCATAGCAGATACGCAGTATTTT
TRBV6-1	.	.	TRBJ2-3	CASSEFGSVNTDTQYF	TGTGCCAGCAGTGAATTCGGTTCCGTAAACACAGATACGCAGTATTTT
TRBV5-1	.	.	TRBJ2-2	CASSPKQGTNTGELFF	TGCGCCAGCAGCCCGAAGCAGGGGACGAACACCGGGGAGCTGTTTTTT
TRBV7-9	.	.	TRBJ2-3	CASSKPDTQYF	TGTGCCAGCAGCAAGCCAGATACGCAGTATTTT
TRBV14	TRBD1	.	TRBJ2-1	CASSGQGNEQFF	TGTGCCAGCAGCGGACAGGGGAATGAGCAGTTCTTC
TRBV10-3	.	once	TRBJ2-1	CAIRETGWSEQFF	TGTGCCATCAGAGAGACTGGCTGGAGTGAGCAGTTCTTC
TRBV27	TRBD2	.	TRBJ2-1	CASSLGTSGTYNEQFF	TGTGCCAGCAGTTTAGGGACTAGCGGGACCTACAATGAGCAGTTCTTC
TRBV27	TRBD1	.	TRBJ2-2	CASRLGQGNTGELFF	TGTGCCAGCAGGCTGGGACAGGGCAACACCGGGGAGCTGTTTTTT
TRBV6-6	TRBD2	once	TRBJ2-7	CASSYAGGLAYEQYF	TGTGCCAGCAGTTACGCGGGAGGGCTAGCCTACGAGCAGTACTTC
TRBV29-1	.	.	TRBJ2-2	CSVGRATNTGELFF	TGCAGCGTTGGTCGGGCTACGAACACCGGGGAGCTGTTTTTT
TRBV29-1	TRBD2	.	TRBJ2-7	CSVRDYSYEQYF	TGCAGCGTTAGGGACTACTCCTACGAGCAGTACTTC
TRBV2	.	.	TRBJ1-5	CASSEVGSNQPQHF	TGTGCCAGCAGTGAAGTAGGCAGTAATCAGCCCCAGCATTTT
TRBV18	TRBD2	.	TRBJ2-5	CASSPTSGGPETQYF	TGTGCCAGCTCACCAACTAGCGGGGGACCAGAGACCCAGTACTTC
TRBV28	TRBD1	.	TRBJ1-5	CASNRIAAGGSNQPQHF	TGTGCCAGCAATCGGATCGCTGCAGGGGGCAGCAATCAGCCCCAGCATTTT
TRBV9	.	.	TRBJ1-5	CASSSNPGSNQPQHF	TGTGCCAGCAGCTCAAACCCCGGGTCCAATCAGCCCCAGCATTTT
TRBV10-2	TRBD1	.	TRBJ2-4	CASSESGTAEPNIQYF	TGCGCCAGCAGTGAGTCCGGGACAGCTGAACCAAACATTCAGTACTTC
TRBV25-1	.	.	TRBJ2-2	CASSESPGSSANTGELFF	TGTGCCAGCAGTGAATCACCAGGTAGCAGCGCAAACACCGGGGAGCTGTTTTTT
TRBV15	.	.	TRBJ2-3	CATSREEGDTDTQYF	TGTGCCACCAGCAGAGAGGAAGGGGACACAGATACGCAGTATTTT
TRBV14	TRBD1	.	TRBJ2-7	CASSQDRGTGKYFSYEQYF	TGTGCCAGCAGCCAAGATCGGGGGACAGGGAAATATTTCTCCTACGAGCAGTACTTC
TRBV27	TRBD1	.	TRBJ2-7	CASIPTGSPPRIESEQYF	TGTGCCAGCATCCCGACAGGGAGTCCACCTAGAATTGAGTCCGAGCAGTACTTC
TRBV7-8	TRBD2	.	TRBJ2-3	CASSRGRLAFTDTQYF	TGTGCCAGCAGCCGTGGGCGACTAGCGTTCACAGATACGCAGTATTTT
TRBV19	TRBD1	.	TRBJ1-2	CASIDRAGGYTF	TGTGCCAGTATCGACAGGGCAGGCGGCTACACCTTC
TRBV29-1	.	.	TRBJ2-7	CSVLSYEQYF	TGCAGCGTTCTCAGTTACGAGCAGTACTTC
TRBV11-2	.	.	TRBJ2-3	CASSPHVGDTQYF	TGTGCCAGCAGCCCCCATGTCGGAGATACGCAGTATTTT
TRBV1	.	.	TRBJ1-5	CTSSHCFGPGGQPQHF	TGCACCAGCAGCCACTGTTTTGGGCCCGGTGGTCAGCCCCAGCATTTT
TRBV7-2	.	.	TRBJ2-7	CASSFTYEQYF	TGTGCCAGCAGCTTTACCTACGAGCAGTACTTC
TRBV30	.	.	TRBJ2-3	CAWSGGHMHADTQYF	TGTGCCTGGAGCGGGGGACACATGCACGCAGATACGCAGTATTTT
TRBV19	.	.	TRBJ2-1	CASSILVSYNEQFF	TGTGCCAGTAGTATACTAGTGTCCTACAATGAGCAGTTCTTC
TRBV7-9	.	.	TRBJ1-2	CASSPGTPYGYTF	TGTGCCAGCAGCCCGGGGACACCCTATGGCTACACCTTC
TRBV27	.	.	TRBJ1-2	CASTRGGTYGYTF	TGTGCCAGCACCCGAGGAGGGACCTATGGCTACACCTTC
TRBV15	TRBD2	once	TRBJ2-7	CATSRDGGGSYEQYF	TGTGCCACCAGCAGAGATGGGGGGGGCTCCTACGAGCAGTACTTC
TRBV2	TRBD2	.	TRBJ2-3	CASSGERESSTDTQYF	TGTGCCAGCAGTGGCGAGCGGGAGAGTAGCACAGATACGCAGTATTTT
TRBV4-3	.	.	TRBJ2-7	CASSLQAAGPFHEQYF	TGCGCCAGCAGCCTCCAGGCGGCTGGACCTTTTCACGAGCAGTACTTC
TRBV7-9	.	.	TRBJ1-1	CASTGQRMMNTEAFF	TGTGCCAGCACCGGACAGCGAATGATGAACACTGAAGCTTTCTTT
TRBV21-1	.	.	TRBJ2-1	CASRARGGLSSYNEQFF	TGTGCCAGTAGAGCCCGTGGCGGGTTGAGCTCCTACAATGAGCAGTTCTTC
TRBV7-9	TRBD1	.	TRBJ1-2	CASSSTWTGGADYGYTF	TGTGCCAGCAGCTCTACCTGGACAGGGGGCGCCGACTATGGCTACACCTTC
TRBV7-9	.	.	TRBJ2-1	CASSIDQILYEQFF	TGTGCCAGCAGCATCGACCAAATCCTATATGAGCAGTTCTTC
TRBV7-6	.	once	TRBJ2-5	CASSLSQGHQETQYF	TGTGCCAGCAGCTTGTCACAGGGCCACCAAGAGACCCAGTACTTC
TRBV15	.	.	TRBJ1-5	CATSRDRAFNQPQHF	TGTGCCACCAGCAGAGATAGGGCCTTCAATCAGCCCCAGCATTTT
TRBV27	.	.	TRBJ2-1	CASSLGGYNEQFF	TGTGCCAGCAGTTTAGGGGGTTACAATGAGCAGTTCTTC
TRBV28	.	.	TRBJ1-5	CASTLLRGGNQPQHF	TGTGCCAGCACCCTCTTGCGAGGGGGCAATCAGCCCCAGCATTTT
TRBV7-9	.	.	TRBJ1-1	CASSLDHTRGRDTEAFF	TGTGCCAGCAGCTTAGACCACACTCGGGGGCGGGACACTGAAGCTTTCTTT
TRBV11-2	TRBD1	.	TRBJ2-7	CASSQGTEGTYEQYF	TGTGCCAGCAGCCAGGGGACAGAGGGGACCTACGAGCAGTACTTC
TRBV7-9	.	once	TRBJ2-1	CASSERTRDNEQFF	TGTGCCAGCAGCGAACGAACTAGGGACAATGAGCAGTTCTTC
TRBV6-6	TRBD1	.	TRBJ2-6	CASLQQGRANVLTF	TGTGCCAGCCTTCAACAGGGGAGGGCCAACGTCCTGACTTTC
TRBV6-5	TRBD1	.	TRBJ2-3	CASSTGAADTQYF	TGTGCCAGCAGTACAGGGGCAGCAGATACGCAGTATTTT
TRBV7-3	.	.	TRBJ2-5	CASSLNAGETQYF	TGTGCCAGCAGCTTAAATGCGGGAGAGACCCAGTACTTC
TRBV11-2	.	.	TRBJ2-7	CASPRQDPSYEQYF	TGTGCCAGCCCTCGACAGGACCCTTCCTACGAGCAGTACTTC
TRBV27	.	.	TRBJ2-7	CASSWTVDYEQYF	TGTGCCAGCAGTTGGACAGTAGACTACGAGCAGTACTTC
TRBV5-1	.	.	TRBJ2-3	CASSFSTGITDTQYF	TGCGCCAGCAGCTTTTCGACAGGAATCACAGATACGCAGTATTTT
TRBV7-9	.	.	TRBJ2-5	CASSSATQETQYF	TGTGCCAGCAGCTCAGCTACTCAAGAGACCCAGTACTTC
TRBV29-1	.	once	TRBJ2-1	CSAAGFLRNNEQFF	TGCAGCGCTGCGGGCTTCCTACGCAACAATGAGCAGTTCTTC
TRBV28	.	.	TRBJ1-1	CASSPPGNTEAFF	TGTGCCAGCAGCCCCCCGGGGAACACTGAAGCTTTCTTT